These 30 T cell receptor beta chains were sequenced from one sample in a study of T cell changes during pregnancy in multiple sclerosis. Produced via immunoSEQ multiplex PCR; TCRdb's table is partial and in-frame only. The repertoire holds around 52,000 clones, with about 86% as singletons. Sequenced material: peripheral blood from another person, used as feeder cells. These receptors all stem from a human donor whose cells served as feeder cells for cultures in a pregnancy study.

This chain joins TRBV2 and TRBJ1-5; 11 bases agree with TRBD1. The CDR3 runs 15 residues. CDR1 and CDR2 from the germline V gene are SNHLY and FYNNEI. Trimming removed 3 bases from V and 7 bases from J; junction bases left unmatched: 5. The CDR3 region is CASSDGTGGEQPQHF. The CDR3 coding sequence is TGTGCCAGCAGTGACGGGACAGGGGGGGAACAGCCCCAGCATTTT.

V is TRBV2 and J is TRBJ1-5; 10 bases match TRBD1. Germline V gene sequence: CDR1 SNHLY, CDR2 FYNNEI. Trimming removed 6 bases from V and 6 bases from J; junction bases left unmatched: 14. This CDR3 is built from 17 residues. CDR3 region: CASSARWTGGVSQPQHF. The CDR3 DNA reads TGTGCCAGCAGCGCACGGTGGACAGGGGGGGTGAGTCAGCCCCAGCATTTT.

This CDR3 reads CSVEDGSSTDTQYF. CDR3 DNA sequence: TGCAGCGTTGAAGATGGCAGCTCCACAGATACGCAGTATTTT. The J gene is TRBJ2-3, the V gene TRBV29-1; D not resolved. The ends were cut back, 0 bases at V and 2 bases at J, with 9 bases in the middle. There are 14 residues in the CDR3. The germline V gene has CDR1 SQVTM and CDR2 ANQGSEA.

V and J are TRBV19 and TRBJ1-6; the D is unclear. The CDR3 length is 13 residues. In germline, CDR1 is LNHDA, CDR2 SQIVND (reference sequence). Trimming removed 5 bases from V and 2 bases from J, with 4 bases in between. For the CDR3, the DNA is TGTGCCAGTAGTCTGCCCTATAATTCACCCCTCCACTTT. Translated: CASSLPYNSPLHF. Looking up the rest from reference TRBV19 and TRBJ1-6 gives the full variable domain: DGGITQSPKYLFRKEGQNVTLSCEQNLNHDAMYWYRQDPGQGLRLIYYSQIVNDFQKGDIAEGYSVSREKKESFPLTVTSAQKNPTAFYLCASSLPYNSPLHFGNGTRLTVT.

The genes are TRBV5-1 and TRBJ2-1; 11 bases are a match to TRBD2. The CDR3 totals 16 residues. The V and J ends lost 4 bases and 1 base, in that order; junction bases with no gene match: 4. CDR1 is SGHRS and CDR2 is YFSETQ in the germline V gene. This chain's CDR3 is CASSLSGGASYNEQFF. CDR3 DNA: TGCGCCAGCAGCCTTAGCGGGGGGGCATCCTACAATGAGCAGTTCTTC.

The chain is built from TRBV5-6 and TRBJ2-6, with 11 bases identical to TRBD1. The CDR3 has 18 residues. CDR1 is SGHDT and CDR2 is YYEEEE in the germline V gene. With V trimmed by 3 bases and J by 3 bases, 8 bases remained unmatched. The CDR3 coding sequence is TGTGCCAGCAGCTCCCGGGACAGGGGGGCTTTTGGGGCCAACGTCCTGACTTTC. This codes for CASSSRDRGAFGANVLTF. Full variable domain (rest looked up from reference TRBV5-6 and TRBJ2-6): DAGVTQSPTHLIKTRGQQVTLRCSPKSGHDTVSWYQQALGQGPQFIFQYYEEEERQRGNFPDRFSGHQFPNYSSELNVNALLLGDSALYLCASSSRDRGAFGANVLTFGAGSRLTVL.

The chain links TRBV27 to TRBJ2-4; TRBD1 matches 11 bases. Germline V lookup: CDR1 MNHEY, CDR2 SMNVEV (reference sequence). CDR3 size: 13 residues. V gave up 4 bases and J gave up 9 bases; unmatched junction bases: 2. The CDR3 coding sequence is TGTGCCAGCAGTTGGACAGGGGGCATCATTCAGTACTTC. It specifies CASSWTGGIIQYF.

V and J are TRBV5-1 and TRBJ1-1; D possibly corresponds to TRBD1 (6 bases). The germline CDR1 and CDR2 sequences are SGHRS and YFSETQ. There are 15 residues in the CDR3. V dropped 4 bases and J dropped 1 base, with 14 bases sitting between them. The chain's CDR3 is CASSALDRRNTEAFF. The CDR3 nucleotides read TGCGCCAGCAGCGCCCTAGACAGGAGGAACACTGAAGCTTTCTTT.

The V and J genes are TRBV4-3 and TRBJ2-7; either TRBD1 or TRBD2 may supply D (6 bases each). V dropped 4 bases and J dropped 2 bases, with 15 bases sitting between them. CDR1 is LGHNA and CDR2 is YSLEER in the germline V gene. The length of the CDR3 is 15 residues. The CDR3 DNA reads TGCGCCAGCAGCCGACTCGCGGGACATACCTACGAGCAGTACTTC. This codes for CASSRLAGHTYEQYF.

This chain joins TRBV7-2 and TRBJ2-7; D is ambiguous. Trimming took off 5 bases at V and 5 bases at J, with 10 bases between the two ends. The CDR3 spans 12 residues. The germline CDR1 and CDR2 sequences are SGHTA and FQGNSA. The CDR3: CASSPRWDEQYF. DNA for the CDR3: TGTGCCAGCAGCCCCCGGTGGGACGAGCAGTACTTC. Filled out from reference TRBV7-2 and TRBJ2-7, the complete variable domain reads GAGVSQSPSNKVTEKGKDVELRCDPISGHTALYWYRQSLGQGLEFLIYFQGNSAPDKSGLPSDRFSAERTGGSVSTLTIQRTQQEDSAVYLCASSPRWDEQYFGPGTRLTVT.

The V and J genes are TRBV19 and TRBJ1-2; no reliable D call. This CDR3 comprises 17 residues. Germline V CDR1 and CDR2: LNHDA, SQIVND (reference sequence). The V end lost 5 bases, the J end lost 0 bases, and 19 bases lay between the germline ends. CDR3 sequence: CASSQLSAAGTNYGYTF. CDR3 nucleotides: TGTGCCAGTAGTCAACTCAGCGCCGCAGGAACTAACTATGGCTACACCTTC.

This clone occurred once. The chain joins TRBV5-1 to TRBJ1-4, with TRBD1 as a possible D gene (6 bases). The CDR3 length is 15 residues. The germline gives CDR1 SGHRS, CDR2 YFSETQ. The V gene lost 3 bases and the J gene lost 7 bases, with 16 bases spanning the gap. CDR3 in amino acids: CASSSRGAALEKLFF. The CDR3 nucleotides read TGCGCCAGCAGCTCCCGGGGGGCGGCTCTTGAAAAACTGTTTTTT.

The count of this clone is one. This chain uses TRBV7-2 with TRBJ2-5; D is possibly TRBD1 or TRBD2 (6 bases each). The CDR3 covers 14 residues. V was cut by 5 bases and J by 1 base, with 11 bases left in between. Germline values: CDR1 SGHTA, CDR2 FQGNSA. DNA of the CDR3: TGTGCCAGCAGCCGTTCGGGGGCCCAAGAGACCCAGTACTTC. Translated, it gives CASSRSGAQETQYF.

The chain links TRBV10-3 to TRBJ1-2; a possible D gene is TRBD1 (6 bases). The CDR3 totals 13 residues. V was pared by 8 bases and J by 2 bases, with 12 bases between. Germline V gene sequence: CDR1 ENHRY, CDR2 SYGVKD. The DNA of the CDR3 is TGTGCCATCTACGGGGGGCAGAACTATGGCTACACCTTC. It translates to CAIYGGQNYGYTF.

The chain employs TRBV4-3 and TRBJ2-1; 9 bases line up with TRBD2. The germline CDR1 and CDR2 sequences are LGHNA and YSLEER. After removal of 0 bases from V and 3 bases from J, the junction contained 3 bases not matched to a gene. This CDR3 is built from 16 residues. The CDR3 bases are TGCGCCAGCAGCCAAGACCCTAGCGGGGACTACAATGAGCAGTTCTTC. It translates to CASSQDPSGDYNEQFF.

The genes are TRBV7-3 and TRBJ2-1; 14 bases are a match to TRBD2. J lost 15 bases, V lost 0 bases, and 7 bases had no gene match. The germline V gene encodes CDR1 SGHTA and CDR2 FQGTGA. The CDR3 sequence is 15 residues long. The CDR3 sequence is CASSLTPGLAGGLFF. In nucleotides, the CDR3 is TGTGCCAGCAGCTTAACCCCCGGACTAGCGGGAGGTCTGTTCTTC.

V gene TRBV2 combines with J gene TRBJ1-4, with 8 nucleotides matching TRBD1. The CDR3 covers 15 residues. V shed 7 bases and J 5 bases; nucleotides not matched to a gene: 9. The germline gives CDR1 SNHLY, CDR2 FYNNEI. The CDR3 nucleotides read TGTGCCAGCACCCTGGCCGGGACAGGAAATGAAAAACTGTTTTTT. Protein product: CASTLAGTGNEKLFF.

The rearrangement links TRBV5-8 to TRBJ2-5, with D possibly being TRBD1 or TRBD2 (5 bases each). Trimming removed 2 bases at V and 4 bases at J, with 9 bases between. The germline V gene encodes CDR1 SGHTS and CDR2 YDEGEE. The CDR3 has 13 amino acids. The CDR3 DNA reads as TGTGCCAGCAGCTTAAAGGGGAGAGAGACCCAGTACTTC. Translated: CASSLKGRETQYF.

In this sample, this clone turned up a few times. The chain links TRBV4-1 to TRBJ1-5; TRBD1 aligns across 7 bases. This CDR3 region has 15 residues. CDR1 and CDR2 (germline): MGHRA, YSYEKL. Trimming at V came to 4 bases and at J to 3 bases, leaving 6 bases not matched to a gene. CDR3 DNA sequence: TGCGCCAGCAGCCCGGGGACAGCCCACAATCAGCCCCAGCATTTT. This translates into CASSPGTAHNQPQHF.

The rearrangement joins TRBV7-6 to TRBJ1-5; 9 bases match TRBD1. Germline CDR1 reads SGHVS; CDR2 reads FNYEAQ. CDR3 length: 16 amino acids. Germline trimming cut 4 bases from V and 4 bases from J; bases unmatched to any gene: 8. The CDR3 loop reads CASSSGQGLTNQPQHF. CDR3 DNA sequence: TGTGCCAGCAGCTCCGGACAGGGGTTGACGAATCAGCCCCAGCATTTT. Using reference TRBV7-6 and TRBJ1-5 for the parts outside the CDR3, the full variable domain is GAGVSQSPRYKVTKRGQDVALRCDPISGHVSLYWYRQALGQGPEFLTYFNYEAQQDKSGLPNDRFSAERPEGSISTLTIQRTEQRDSAMYRCASSSGQGLTNQPQHFGDGTRLSIL.

This chain joins TRBV7-8 and TRBJ1-1, with TRBD1 as a possible D gene (5 bases). This CDR3 region has 16 residues. Germline assignment: CDR1 SGHVS and CDR2 FQNEAQ. V lost 5 bases and J lost 0, with 16 bases in between. The CDR3 DNA sequence: TGTGCCAGCAGCCCACTGTCTACAGGCATGAACACTGAAGCTTTCTTT. It is translated as CASSPLSTGMNTEAFF.

The chain combines TRBV7-2 with TRBJ2-1; no clear D gene. Germline V gene sequence: CDR1 SGHTA, CDR2 FQGNSA. This CDR3 contains 13 residues. V lost 2 bases to trimming and J lost 7 bases, with 9 bases between them. CDR3 loop: CASSLIRRNEQFF. For the CDR3, the DNA is TGTGCCAGCAGCTTAATTCGTCGAAATGAGCAGTTCTTC.

The V and J genes are TRBV5-1 and TRBJ2-7, with TRBD1 matching 8 bases. The CDR3 has 15 amino acids. Trimming removed 4 bases from V and 5 bases from J; junction bases left unmatched: 11. Germline V CDR1 and CDR2: SGHRS, YFSETQ. This CDR3 reads CASSHTTGGRNEQYF. CDR3 bases: TGCGCCAGCAGCCACACCACAGGGGGGCGAAACGAGCAGTACTTC.

The genes are TRBV7-2 and TRBJ2-5; D is possibly TRBD1 or TRBD2 (5 bases each). The CDR3 consists of 15 residues. V dropped 1 base and J dropped 7 bases, with 16 bases sitting between them. The germline V gene has CDR1 SGHTA and CDR2 FQGNSA. CDR3 sequence (DNA): TGTGCCAGCAGCTTAGACCGGCAGACGGGACGGACCCAGTACTTC. Translated, it gives CASSLDRQTGRTQYF.

This clone was counted only a few times. V usage is TRBV19 and J usage is TRBJ1-2; TRBD1 agrees at 7 bases. Germline assignment: CDR1 LNHDA and CDR2 SQIVND (reference sequence). The CDR3 runs to 14 residues. The V gene end was trimmed by 4 bases and the J gene end by 0 bases; junction bases not matched to a gene: 2. CDR3 loop: CASSRQGPNYGYTF. The CDR3 nucleotides read TGTGCCAGTAGTAGACAGGGACCTAACTATGGCTACACCTTC.

V and J are TRBV6-5 and TRBJ2-2, with a tentative D call TRBD2 (6 bases). The germline V and J ends were trimmed by 2 bases and 4 bases, with 11 bases remaining between them. Germline CDR1 is MNHEY and CDR2 is SVGAGI. The CDR3 has 15 amino acids. CDR3: CASSYVEEGTGELFF. CDR3 in DNA: TGTGCCAGCAGTTACGTGGAGGAGGGCACCGGGGAGCTGTTTTTT.

The chain couples TRBV6-5 to TRBJ2-7, with 9 nucleotides matching TRBD2. Germline CDR1 MNHEY, CDR2 SVGAGI. V gave up 5 bases and J gave up 3 bases; unmatched junction bases: 8. This CDR3 spans 15 amino acids. The CDR3 nucleotides read TGTGCCAGCAGTCCTACCGCGGGAGGGTACTACGAGCAGTACTTC. This translates into CASSPTAGGYYEQYF.

The V and J genes are TRBV7-9 and TRBJ1-1; 11 bases are a match to TRBD1. The ends lost 4 bases at V and 8 bases at J; junction bases unmatched: 6. Germline V gene sequence: CDR1 SEHNR, CDR2 FQNEAQ (reference sequence). The CDR3 contains 14 residues. The CDR3 loop is CASSYLRDRGEAFF. As DNA, the CDR3 is TGTGCCAGCAGCTATCTCCGGGACAGGGGGGAAGCTTTCTTT.

This rearrangement joins TRBV28 to TRBJ1-5, with D unclear. The length of the CDR3 is 11 residues. Trimming removed 2 bases from V and 4 bases from J, with 0 bases in between. CDR1 and CDR2 (germline): MDHEN, SYDVKM. This chain's CDR3 is CASSLNQPQHF. The CDR3 DNA follows: TGTGCCAGCAGTTTAAATCAGCCCCAGCATTTT.

This chain links TRBV18 with TRBJ1-5; 9 positions agree with TRBD1. J lost 5 bases, V lost 6 bases, and 8 bases had no gene match. The CDR3 totals 15 residues. The germline V gene encodes CDR1 KGHSH and CDR2 LQKENI. This CDR3 is CASSTYRGPDQPQHF. Here the CDR3 DNA reads TGTGCCAGCTCCACATACAGGGGGCCGGATCAGCCCCAGCATTTT.